This is a list of T cell receptor beta chains from one sample in a study of blood T cells in healthy people across ages. MiXCR was run by TCRdb on the 5' RACE reads, yielding one entry per CDR3 protein. Of over 700,000 distinct CDR3 sequences listed, roughly 50% are singletons. What was sequenced was blood. These receptors all stem from a man older than 75 in good health. CDR3s leave out the opening cysteine and the closing phenylalanine or tryptophan. The order of the fields is CDR3 length, D gene, clone size, V gene, J gene, CDR3 protein. The D gene is left open where the match is weak. A clone size is listed for some rows: how often the clone was seen (once, few, many), or a class if it is expanded.

10,-,many,TRBV28,TRBJ1-1,ASSLVGAEAF
19,-,-,TRBV3-1,TRBJ2-4,VSSQDYPGTDTLLAKNIQY
12,TRBD1,-,TRBV5-1,TRBJ2-5,ASSFSGGVETQY
12,TRBD1,few,TRBV29-1,TRBJ2-1,SVVGQGAYNEQF
13,TRBD1,-,TRBV27,TRBJ1-2,ASSLSRQGAYGYT
13,TRBD1,-,TRBV12-3/TRBV12-4,TRBJ2-3,ASRQGARSADTQY
14,TRBD2,-,TRBV7-2,TRBJ2-5,ASSSGLAGGWETQY
13,-,-,TRBV5-1,TRBJ2-5,ASSRGDSAQETQY
10,-,-,TRBV29-1,TRBJ1-4,SVEQGNEKLF
16,-,-,TRBV5-5,TRBJ2-4,ASSLTNHRAGAKNIQY
13,-,-,TRBV27,TRBJ1-2,ASSSAAEVAGGYT
14,TRBD2,many,TRBV29-1,TRBJ2-1,SVERTSGSHYNEQF
16,TRBD1,-,TRBV24-1,TRBJ2-1,ATSFGQGTKGTTGEQF
12,TRBD2,-,TRBV2,-,ASSVLAGRYEQY
13,-,-,TRBV12-1,TRBJ2-1,ASSFASGIYNEQF
14,-,-,TRBV6-5,TRBJ1-1,ASSYSPDGLGTEAF
12,TRBD1,once,TRBV7-6,TRBJ1-4,ASSLWGQGEKLF
12,-,-,TRBV10-3,TRBJ2-3,ATTGARGTDTQY
12,-,-,TRBV20-1,TRBJ2-3,SARPGLLHRYAY
12,-,-,TRBV3-1,TRBJ1-2,ASSLRVGVYGYT
15,-,-,TRBV2,TRBJ2-1,ASSEIGERTWGNEQF
16,TRBD2,-,TRBV20-1,TRBJ2-3,SAREGRAGARNTDTQY
10,-,-,TRBV28,TRBJ2-7,ASRDSFYEQY
11,-,few,TRBV27,TRBJ1-2,ASSLLGTLGYT
17,-,-,TRBV4-1,TRBJ2-1,ASSQGQTGLARGYNEQF
9,-,-,TRBV6-5,TRBJ2-3,ASSQGRDAY
16,TRBD1,-,TRBV10-3,TRBJ1-5,AISESYSFTGENQPQH
14,TRBD2,-,TRBV2,TRBJ2-3,ASGQGPSGRLGTQY